This T cell receptor (beta chain) was recorded in a study of T-cell memory formation after mild COVID-19. Study at large: Among the donors, TCR clusters were largely specific to each donor. Findings and caveats of the study: From day 15 to 85, contracting clones were balanced between CD4 and CD8, whereas later expanders leaned toward CD4+. Contracting CD4+ clones sat mainly in CM and EM; CD8+ in EMRA. Within pre-infection memory, some responding clones were found, suggesting cross-reactive memory joined.

TCRdb re-called the 5' RACE reads through MiXCR, storing one row per CDR3 protein. This table holds roughly 58,000 distinct CDR3 sequences, 8% to 10% found once. With respect to this clonotype: Antigen: not known.

Specimen: PBMCs or a T cell subset sorted from them (not recorded which). This sequence was found in a man aged 18 to 30 who had mild COVID-19 (a few samples of this study predate the infection). Cell type and time point are not known.

CDR3 amino acids: CASSQVGRGQPQHF. The DNA of the CDR3 is TGCGCCAGCAGCCAAGTGGGGCGGGGTCAGCCCCAGCATTTT. The chain couples TRBV4-1 to TRBJ1-5, with D possibly being TRBD1 (5 bases). CDR1 is MGHRA, CDR2 YSYEKL, per germline. The V end lost 1 base, the J end lost 6 bases, and 10 bases lay between the germline ends. The CDR3 covers 14 residues.